This T cell receptor (beta chain) originates from a study of T cell responses to AZD1222 COVID-19 vaccine. General study results and limits: Donors were chiefly white British, with a greater number of females, and clonal diversity was perhaps underestimated.

Germline assignment: CDR1 MDHEN and CDR2 SYDVKM. V lost 2 bases and J 7 bases, leaving 12 bases between the germline ends. The CDR3 is made up of 13 amino acids. A remark on this clone: What it recognizes is unknown.

Data came from immunoSEQ multiplex PCR; TCRdb stores just in-frame clones and leaves some out. This sample has approximately 150,000 clones, with roughly 87% found just once. The chain has TRBV28 and TRBJ2-7; D is unresolved. This sample comprised peripheral blood, obtained on day 0 of AZD1222 vaccination. The clonotype was recovered from an adult in good health. Here the CDR3 reads CASSLGPTGEQYF. CDR3 coding DNA: TGTGCCAGCAGTTTAGGGCCAACCGGTGAGCAGTACTTC.